This TCR beta chain is drawn from a study of T-cell memory formation after mild COVID-19. Turning to the study itself: Clusters of TCRs were largely donor specific.

The study's findings and limits: Several responding clones turned up in pre-infection memory, indicating that cross-reactive memory may have taken part.

It was 5'RACE with constant-segment primers that produced the TCR alpha and TCR beta cDNA libraries, which carried sample barcodes and UMIs. TCRdb re-called the 5' RACE reads with MiXCR, one entry per CDR3 protein. The sample carries about 90,000 distinct CDR3 sequences, about 13% recorded once. On this clonotype itself: Its target is not known.

The sequenced material came from PBMCs or a T cell subset sorted from them (not recorded which). The sequence derives from an adult woman who had mild COVID-19 (a few samples of this study predate the infection). Cell type and time point are not known.

The CDR3 spells CASSPELDEKLFF. Here the CDR3 DNA reads TGTGCCAGCAGCCCTGAATTGGATGAAAAACTGTTTTTT. The rearrangement links TRBV7-9 to TRBJ1-4; unclear D gene. This CDR3 is built from 13 residues. V lost 5 bases and J 6 bases, leaving 10 bases between the germline ends. CDR1 is SEHNR and CDR2 is FQNEAQ in the germline V gene (reference sequence).